These 15 T cell receptor beta chains were all obtained from the same sample, sequenced in a study of radiotherapy plus CTLA-4 blockade in lung cancer. Profiling relied on immunoSEQ multiplex PCR, and the TCRdb table lists in-frame clones only, not all of them. The data hold more than 90,000 clones, with about 80% observed a single time. The input for sequencing was peripheral blood, taken from a patient treated with radiotherapy plus ipilimumab. Every receptor here comes from a human donor with non-small cell lung cancer that progressed on radiotherapy plus ipilimumab. Some clones in this sample may be carry-over from other donors' samples.

This chain joins TRBV28 and TRBJ2-7; possibly TRBD1 for D (7 bases). The ends were cut back, 5 bases at V and 4 bases at J, with 18 bases in the middle. The V gene's germline CDR1 is MDHEN and CDR2 SYDVKM. The CDR3 contains 15 residues. The CDR3 nucleotides are TGTGCCAGCAGTCCTACAGGGGACTTAGTGTACGAGCAGTACTTC. This gives the protein CASSPTGDLVYEQYF.

This clone was seen only once. The CDR3 is CASSSSNTGELFF. The CDR3 region has the DNA TGTGCCAGCAGCTCTTCGAACACCGGGGAGCTGTTTTTT. The chain combines TRBV6-6 with TRBJ2-2; D gene uncertain. CDR3 size: 13 residues. V lost 6 bases and J 0 bases, leaving 5 bases between the germline ends. In germline, CDR1 is MNHNY, CDR2 SVGAGI (reference sequence).

This chain connects TRBV18 to TRBJ2-3; unclear D gene. Germline values: CDR1 KGHSH, CDR2 LQKENI. The CDR3 is 15 residues long. V was cut by 4 bases and J by 0 bases, with 11 bases left in between. This CDR3 reads CASSQRLTSTDTQYF. In nucleotides, the CDR3 is TGTGCCAGCTCACAGCGCCTGACTAGCACAGATACGCAGTATTTT.

This chain uses TRBV29-1 with TRBJ2-1; TRBD1 is a possible D gene (5 bases). V shed 4 bases and J shed 10 bases, with 11 bases lying between them. The CDR3 length is 11 residues. Germline V lookup: CDR1 SQVTM, CDR2 ANQGSEA. CDR3 nucleotides: TGCAGCGTTGTTCAGGGTTGGGAGCAGTTCTTC. Residues: CSVVQGWEQFF.

CDR3 region: CASSPDSLEGTQYF. CDR3 DNA: TGTGCCAGCAGCCCGGACTCACTCGAAGGGACCCAGTACTTC. V is TRBV5-4 and J is TRBJ2-5; possibly TRBD2 for D (5 bases). Germline V gives CDR1 SGHNT, CDR2 YYREEE (reference sequence). Trimming pared 4 bases from V and 7 bases from J, leaving 17 bases between. This CDR3 region has 14 residues.

This clone showed up just a few times. This chain connects TRBV6-5 to TRBJ2-4, with 8 bases fitting TRBD2. The CDR3 runs 14 residues. The V gene's germline CDR1 is MNHEY and CDR2 SVGAGI. V lost 6 bases to trimming and J lost 5 bases; unmatched junction nucleotides: 6. The CDR3 DNA reads as TGTGCCAGCAGCGCCGGGACTAGTCAAAACATTCAGTACTTC. Its protein product is CASSAGTSQNIQYF.

This chain joins TRBV7-6 and TRBJ2-5; TRBD1 matches at 7 bases. CDR3 size: 13 residues. With 4 bases clipped from V and 7 bases from J, the junction kept 6 bases outside the gene matches. CDR1 is SGHVS and CDR2 is FNYEAQ in the germline V gene. The CDR3 DNA follows: TGTGCCAGCAGCTCGACAGGGTTCTTGACCCAGTACTTC. Its protein is CASSSTGFLTQYF. Full variable domain (rest looked up from reference TRBV7-6 and TRBJ2-5): GAGVSQSPRYKVTKRGQDVALRCDPISGHVSLYWYRQALGQGPEFLTYFNYEAQQDKSGLPNDRFSAERPEGSISTLTIQRTEQRDSAMYRCASSSTGFLTQYFGPGTRLLVL.

This chain connects TRBV5-1 to TRBJ2-3; D gene unclear. V lost 5 bases and J lost 4, with 17 bases in between. This CDR3 contains 15 residues. CDR1 is SGHRS and CDR2 is YFSETQ in the germline V gene. The CDR3 here is CASSSSTFGADTQYF. The DNA of the CDR3 is TGCGCCAGCAGTTCGTCGACCTTCGGCGCAGATACGCAGTATTTT.

In regard to this clone: Other DNA sequences of this sample code for an identical CDR3. The chain is built from TRBV9 and TRBJ2-5; the D is unclear. This CDR3 spans 13 amino acids. Looked up from germline, CDR1 is SGDLS and CDR2 is YYNGEE. V dropped 0 bases and J dropped 1 base, with 4 bases sitting between them. The CDR3, as DNA: TGTGCCAGCAGCGTAGCATCCCAAGAGACCCAGTACTTC. Protein: CASSVASQETQYF.

The rearrangement joins TRBV5-5 to TRBJ1-2, with D perhaps TRBD1 (6 bases). Germline V CDR1 and CDR2: SGHKS, YYEKEE (reference sequence). The CDR3 has 14 residues. The V and J ends lost 0 bases and 6 bases respectively, with 12 bases between them. CDR3 DNA: TGTGCCAGCAGCTTGGTTGGCGGGGGCGATGGCTACACCTTC. This translates into CASSLVGGGDGYTF.

This chain uses TRBV9 with TRBJ1-2; perhaps TRBD1 as D (5 bases). V shed 0 bases and J shed 8 bases, with 17 bases lying between them. Germline CDR1 SGDLS, CDR2 YYNGEE. CDR3 size: 15 residues. This CDR3 reads CASSVEGAPPRGYTF. The CDR3 nucleotides read TGTGCCAGCAGCGTAGAAGGGGCCCCACCCCGCGGCTACACCTTC.

The chain links TRBV18 to TRBJ1-5; no definite D call. Germline V gene data show CDR1 as KGHSH and CDR2 as LQKENI. Trimming removed 3 bases at V and 7 bases at J, with 13 bases between. The CDR3 spans 14 residues. CDR3 region: CASSPTPGPQPQHF. The CDR3 DNA reads TGTGCCAGCTCACCCACCCCGGGCCCACAGCCCCAGCATTTT.

The chain combines TRBV5-1 with TRBJ2-2; D might be TRBD1 (6 bases). Germline V lookup: CDR1 SGHRS, CDR2 YFSETQ. The CDR3 extends over 15 amino acids. CDR3 in DNA: TGCGCAACCACCGAGGGGGTTACAAACACCGGGGAGCTGTTTTTT. This codes for CATTEGVTNTGELFF.

This chain connects TRBV27 to TRBJ1-2, with D maybe TRBD1 (6 bases). Trimming pared 4 bases from V and 10 bases from J, leaving 19 bases between. The CDR3 has 14 residues. CDR1 and CDR2 (germline): MNHEY, SMNVEV (reference sequence). In DNA, the CDR3 is TGTGCCAGCAGTTCGCGACAGGCCGAACGGGTCTACACCTTC. This gives the protein CASSSRQAERVYTF.

This clone was seen more than once but under ten times. This chain uses TRBV5-1 with TRBJ1-2; no clear D gene. Looked up from germline, CDR1 is SGHRS and CDR2 is YFSETQ. This CDR3 is 11 amino acids long. V was shortened by 8 bases and J by 4 bases, with 9 bases between the two germline ends. The CDR3 spells CASGSGYGYTF. CDR3 nucleotides: TGCGCCAGTGGTAGTGGCTATGGCTACACCTTC. The full variable domain, completed using reference TRBV5-1 and TRBJ1-2, is KAGVTQTPRYLIKTRGQQVTLSCSPISGHRSVSWYQQTPGQGLQFLFEYFSETQRNKGNFPGRFSGRQFSNSRSEMNVSTLELGDSALYLCASGSGYGYTFGSGTRLTVV.